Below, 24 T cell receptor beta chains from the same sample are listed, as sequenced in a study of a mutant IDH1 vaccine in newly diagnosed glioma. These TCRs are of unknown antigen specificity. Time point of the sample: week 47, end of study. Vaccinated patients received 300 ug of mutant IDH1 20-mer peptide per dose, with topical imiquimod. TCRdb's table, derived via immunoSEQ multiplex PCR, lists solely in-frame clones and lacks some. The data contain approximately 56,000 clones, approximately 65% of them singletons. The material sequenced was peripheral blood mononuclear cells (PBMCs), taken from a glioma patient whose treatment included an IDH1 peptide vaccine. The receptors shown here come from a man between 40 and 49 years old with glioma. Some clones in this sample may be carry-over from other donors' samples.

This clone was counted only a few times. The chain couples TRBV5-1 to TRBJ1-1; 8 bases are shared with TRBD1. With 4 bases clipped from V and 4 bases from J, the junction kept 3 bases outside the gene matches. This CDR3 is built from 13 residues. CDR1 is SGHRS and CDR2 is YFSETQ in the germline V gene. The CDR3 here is CASSGGQGTEAFF. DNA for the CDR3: TGCGCCAGCAGCGGCGGACAGGGCACTGAAGCTTTCTTT.

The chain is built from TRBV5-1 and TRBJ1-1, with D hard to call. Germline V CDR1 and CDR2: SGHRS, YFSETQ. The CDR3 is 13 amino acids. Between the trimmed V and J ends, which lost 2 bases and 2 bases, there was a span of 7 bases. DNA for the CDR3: TGCGCCAGCAGCTTAACAGCTAACACTGAAGCTTTCTTT. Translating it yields CASSLTANTEAFF.

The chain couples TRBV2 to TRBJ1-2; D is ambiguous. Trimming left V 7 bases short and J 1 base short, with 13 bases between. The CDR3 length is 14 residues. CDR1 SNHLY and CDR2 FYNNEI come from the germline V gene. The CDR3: CASNHGDYNYGYTF. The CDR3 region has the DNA TGTGCCAGCAACCACGGAGATTATAACTATGGCTACACCTTC.

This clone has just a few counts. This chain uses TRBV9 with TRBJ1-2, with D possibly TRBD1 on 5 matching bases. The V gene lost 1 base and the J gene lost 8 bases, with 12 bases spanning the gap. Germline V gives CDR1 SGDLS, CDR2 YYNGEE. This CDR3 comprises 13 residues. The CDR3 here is CASSVRGFGGYTF. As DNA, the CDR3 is TGTGCCAGCAGCGTACGGGGGTTCGGGGGCTACACCTTC.

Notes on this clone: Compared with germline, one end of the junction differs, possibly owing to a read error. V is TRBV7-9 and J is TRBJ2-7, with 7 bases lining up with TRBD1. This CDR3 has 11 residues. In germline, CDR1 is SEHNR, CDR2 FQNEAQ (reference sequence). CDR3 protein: CASSLTGDLSF. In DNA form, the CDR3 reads TGTGCCAGCAGCTTAACAGGGGACCTGTCCTTC.

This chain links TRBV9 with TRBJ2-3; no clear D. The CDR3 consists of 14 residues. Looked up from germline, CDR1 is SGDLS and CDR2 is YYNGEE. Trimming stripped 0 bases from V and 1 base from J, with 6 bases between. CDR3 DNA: TGTGCCAGCAGCGTAGATGGAGGCACAGATACGCAGTATTTT. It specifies CASSVDGGTDTQYF.

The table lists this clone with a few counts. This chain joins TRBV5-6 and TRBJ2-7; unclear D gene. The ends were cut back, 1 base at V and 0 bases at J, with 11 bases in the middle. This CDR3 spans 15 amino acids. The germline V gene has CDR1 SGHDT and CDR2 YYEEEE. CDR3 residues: CASSLYRAPSYEQYF. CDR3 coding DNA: TGTGCCAGCAGCTTGTACCGGGCCCCCTCCTACGAGCAGTACTTC.

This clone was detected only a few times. The CDR3 region has the DNA TGCGCCAGCAGATTCCATCAGGTAGCAGATACGCAGTATTTT. Protein: CASRFHQVADTQYF. The chain is built from TRBV5-1 and TRBJ2-3; no firm D call. Per germline, CDR1 SGHRS and CDR2 YFSETQ. CDR3 length equals 14 residues. Trimming removed 5 bases at V and 4 bases at J, with 14 bases between.

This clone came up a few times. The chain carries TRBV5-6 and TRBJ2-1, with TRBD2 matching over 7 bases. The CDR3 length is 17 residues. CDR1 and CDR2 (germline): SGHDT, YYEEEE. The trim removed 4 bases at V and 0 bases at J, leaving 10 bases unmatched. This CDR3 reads CASSPLGRGLSYNEQFF. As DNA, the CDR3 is TGTGCCAGCAGCCCATTGGGGAGGGGACTCTCCTACAATGAGCAGTTCTTC.

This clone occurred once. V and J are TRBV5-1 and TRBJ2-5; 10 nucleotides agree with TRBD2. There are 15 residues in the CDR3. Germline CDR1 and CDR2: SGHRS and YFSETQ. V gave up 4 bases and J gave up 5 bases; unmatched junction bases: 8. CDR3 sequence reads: CASSSSGGAVETQYF. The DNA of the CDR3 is TGCGCCAGCAGCAGCAGCGGGGGGGCGGTTGAGACCCAGTACTTC.

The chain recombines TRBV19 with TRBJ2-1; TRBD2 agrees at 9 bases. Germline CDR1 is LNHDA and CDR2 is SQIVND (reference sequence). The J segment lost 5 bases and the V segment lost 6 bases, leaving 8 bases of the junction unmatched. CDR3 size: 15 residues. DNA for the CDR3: TGTGCCAGTAGCGCCCCCCAGCGGGGGGACAATGAGCAGTTCTTC. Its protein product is CASSAPQRGDNEQFF.

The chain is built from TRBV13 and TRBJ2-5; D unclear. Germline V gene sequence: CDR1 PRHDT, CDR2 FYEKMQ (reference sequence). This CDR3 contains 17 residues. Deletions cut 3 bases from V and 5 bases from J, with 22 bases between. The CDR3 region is CASSFGSRDTFHETQYF. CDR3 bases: TGTGCCAGCAGCTTTGGGTCTAGGGATACATTTCATGAGACCCAGTACTTC.

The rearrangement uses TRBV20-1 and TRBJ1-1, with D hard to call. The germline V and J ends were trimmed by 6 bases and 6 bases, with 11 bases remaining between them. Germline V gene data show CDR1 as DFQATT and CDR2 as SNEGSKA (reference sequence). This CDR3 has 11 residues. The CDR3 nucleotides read TGCAGTGCCAAGACTGGGGCTGAAGCTTTCTTT. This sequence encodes CSAKTGAEAFF.

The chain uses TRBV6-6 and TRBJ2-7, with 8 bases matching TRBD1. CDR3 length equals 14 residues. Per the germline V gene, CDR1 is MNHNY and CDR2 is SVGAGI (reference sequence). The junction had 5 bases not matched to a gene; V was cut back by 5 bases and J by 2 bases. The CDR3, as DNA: TGTGCCAGCAGTCCAGGACAGGGAACCTACGAGCAGTACTTC. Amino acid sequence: CASSPGQGTYEQYF.

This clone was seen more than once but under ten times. CDR3 DNA sequence: TGTGCCAGCTCAAACCGGGACAGGGGATTCACAGATACGCAGTATTTT. Its translation: CASSNRDRGFTDTQYF. This rearrangement joins TRBV18 to TRBJ2-3, with 10 positions matching TRBD1. Losses at the gene ends were 5 bases for V and 2 bases for J; bases not matched to a gene: 7. CDR1 is KGHSH, CDR2 LQKENI, per germline. There are 16 residues in the CDR3.

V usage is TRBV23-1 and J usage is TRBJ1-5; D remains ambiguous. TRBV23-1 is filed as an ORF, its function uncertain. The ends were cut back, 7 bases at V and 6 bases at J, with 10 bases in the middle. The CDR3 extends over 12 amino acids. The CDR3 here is CASIRFRQPQHF. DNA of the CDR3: TGCGCCAGCATCAGGTTCCGTCAGCCCCAGCATTTT.

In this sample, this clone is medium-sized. The CDR3 reads CASSESPTGGARSSPLHF. In DNA, the CDR3 is TGTGCCAGCAGTGAATCCCCTACAGGGGGCGCCCGGAGTTCACCCCTCCACTTT. This chain joins TRBV2 and TRBJ1-6; TRBD1 aligns across 9 bases. Germline V gives CDR1 SNHLY, CDR2 FYNNEI. After removal of 2 bases from V and 9 bases from J, the junction contained 14 bases not matched to a gene. The CDR3 sequence is 18 residues long.

The DNA of the CDR3 is TGTGCCAGTAGATATCCCGGATGGAACACCGGGGAGCTGTTTTTT. It translates to CASRYPGWNTGELFF. J is TRBJ2-2 and V is TRBV19, with D unclear. Trimming took off 6 bases at V and 1 base at J, with 12 bases between the two ends. The CDR3 length is 15 residues. CDR1 and CDR2 (germline): LNHDA, SQIVND (reference sequence).

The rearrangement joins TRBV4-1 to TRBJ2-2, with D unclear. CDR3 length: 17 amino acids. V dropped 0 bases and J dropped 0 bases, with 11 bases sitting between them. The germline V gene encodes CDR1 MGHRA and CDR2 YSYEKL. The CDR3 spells CASSQEFPRSNTGELFF. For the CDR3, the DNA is TGCGCCAGCAGCCAAGAGTTCCCCCGCTCGAACACCGGGGAGCTGTTTTTT.

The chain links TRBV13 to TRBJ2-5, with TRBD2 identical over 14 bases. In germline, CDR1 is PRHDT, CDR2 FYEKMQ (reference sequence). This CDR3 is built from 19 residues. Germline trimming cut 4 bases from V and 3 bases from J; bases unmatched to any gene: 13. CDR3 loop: CASSSYYGRGLAGEETQYF. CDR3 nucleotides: TGTGCCAGCAGCTCGTACTACGGACGGGGACTAGCGGGGGAAGAGACCCAGTACTTC.

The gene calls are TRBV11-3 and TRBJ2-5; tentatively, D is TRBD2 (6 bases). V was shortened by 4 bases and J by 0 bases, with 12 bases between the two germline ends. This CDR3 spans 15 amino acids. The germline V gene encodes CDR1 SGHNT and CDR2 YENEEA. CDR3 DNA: TGTGCCAGCAGCTCCGGCGGGGTGTACCAAGAGACCCAGTACTTC. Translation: CASSSGGVYQETQYF.

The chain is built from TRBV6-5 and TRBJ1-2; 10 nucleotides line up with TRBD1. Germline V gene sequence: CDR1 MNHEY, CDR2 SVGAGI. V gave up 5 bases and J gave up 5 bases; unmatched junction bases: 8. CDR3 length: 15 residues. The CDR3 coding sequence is TGTGCCAGCAGTCGCGCCTTGGGACAGGGGTATGGCTACACCTTC. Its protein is CASSRALGQGYGYTF.

CDR3 coding DNA: TGTGCCAGTAGTGGACTCGGGGGGGGCGACGAGCAGTACTTC. Translation gives CASSGLGGGDEQYF. The rearrangement joins TRBV19 to TRBJ2-7; TRBD2 agrees at 8 bases. The CDR3 contains 14 residues. Losses at the gene ends were 5 bases for V and 5 bases for J; bases not matched to a gene: 8. Germline V CDR1 and CDR2: LNHDA, SQIVND (reference sequence).

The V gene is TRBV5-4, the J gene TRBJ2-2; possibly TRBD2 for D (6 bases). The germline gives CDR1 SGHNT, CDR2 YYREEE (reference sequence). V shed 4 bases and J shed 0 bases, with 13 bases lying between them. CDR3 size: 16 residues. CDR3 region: CASSPWRVSNTGELFF. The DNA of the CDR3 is TGTGCCAGCAGCCCTTGGAGGGTATCGAACACCGGGGAGCTGTTTTTT.